These 26 T cell receptor beta chains were sequenced from one sample in a study of shared clonotypes between healthy human individuals (dated by TCRdb to 2020 to 2021). Library preparation was by the immunoSEQ multiplex PCR assay. Sourced from immuneACCESS, this table was stored by TCRdb with only in-frame sequences that have V and J called. A share of the clones is absent; for the studies checked, an unresolved V gene accounts for under half, and the remainder has no known explanation. This sample has 450,000 to 500,000 clones in its table, and 65% to 85% of those were observed once. The ten largest clones add up to about 13% of the sample. Material for sequencing was PBMCs. The receptors originated from a woman in her 40s in good health. Some clones in this sample may be carry-over from other donors' samples.

V gene TRBV5-1 combines with J gene TRBJ1-2, with unresolved D. Germline assignment: CDR1 SGHRS and CDR2 YFSETQ. The CDR3 is made up of 14 amino acids. Trimming shortened V by 0 bases and J by 5 bases, and 11 bases separated the two germline ends. The DNA of the CDR3 is TGCGCCAGCAGCTTGGTAAGCCTTAGATATGGCTACACCTTC. Protein product: CASSLVSLRYGYTF.

This chain links TRBV10-3 with TRBJ2-1; D is unclear. This CDR3 contains 14 residues. CDR1 is ENHRY, CDR2 SYGVKD, per germline. Trimming stripped 4 bases from V and 7 bases from J, with 14 bases between. DNA of the CDR3: TGTGCCATCAGTGTCCAGCGAGTTGTTAATGAGCAGTTCTTC. Amino acid sequence: CAISVQRVVNEQFF.

This clone came up many times. The identical CDR3 is also encoded by other nucleotide sequences in the sample. This chain connects TRBV2 to TRBJ2-7; tentative D call: TRBD2 (6 bases). The CDR3 contains 12 residues. Germline loops: CDR1 SNHLY, CDR2 FYNNEI. Trimming pared 7 bases from V and 5 bases from J, leaving 12 bases between. The CDR3, as DNA: TGTGCCAGCACCTGGGGGAGGAACGAGCAGTACTTC. Protein product: CASTWGRNEQYF.

This chain connects TRBV7-9 to TRBJ2-7; 11 positions agree with TRBD2. The V segment lost 4 bases and the J segment 0 bases; nucleotides outside the gene matches: 8. The CDR3 extends over 17 amino acids. Germline assignment: CDR1 SEHNR and CDR2 FQNEAQ (reference sequence). CDR3 bases: TGTGCCAGCAGCTCCGGGCCCACTAGCGGGAGCTCCTACGAGCAGTACTTC. It codes for CASSSGPTSGSSYEQYF.

The chain combines TRBV4-3 with TRBJ1-5; 10 bases match TRBD1. CDR1 LGHNA and CDR2 YSLEER come from the germline V gene. The junction had 7 bases not matched to a gene; V was cut back by 2 bases and J by 9 bases. This CDR3 has 15 amino acids. The CDR3 protein is CASSQRTGGAWPQHF. In DNA form, the CDR3 reads TGCGCCAGCAGCCAACGGACAGGGGGAGCTTGGCCCCAGCATTTT.

This rearrangement joins TRBV29-1 to TRBJ2-6, with a weak D call TRBD2 (6 bases). The CDR3 consists of 15 residues. V lost 0 bases, J lost 2 bases, and 8 bases lay in between. CDR1 SQVTM and CDR2 ANQGSEA come from the germline V gene. This CDR3 reads CSVEDTGAGANVLTF. The CDR3 DNA is TGCAGCGTTGAAGACACGGGGGCTGGGGCCAACGTCCTGACTTTC.

The gene calls are TRBV4-1 and TRBJ2-6, with no clear D. The CDR3 totals 17 residues. Trimming took 1 base from V and 1 from J, leaving 11 bases between them. Germline CDR1 reads MGHRA; CDR2 reads YSYEKL. The CDR3 sequence: CASSQVGSVSGANVLTF. CDR3 nucleotides: TGCGCCAGCAGCCAAGTAGGCAGCGTTTCTGGGGCCAACGTCCTGACTTTC.

This clone has more than one count but fewer than ten. The chain joins TRBV6-1 to TRBJ2-3, with D perhaps TRBD2 (6 bases). Germline-derived CDR1 and CDR2 are MNHNS and SASEGT. The CDR3 consists of 14 residues. V was shortened by 3 bases and J by 6 bases, with 13 bases between the two germline ends. The CDR3 is CASSETREVDTQYF. The CDR3 region has the DNA TGTGCCAGCAGTGAGACTAGAGAAGTGGATACGCAGTATTTT.

V usage is TRBV27 and J usage is TRBJ1-1; weak D call: TRBD1 (5 bases). The CDR3 is made up of 13 amino acids. V lost 3 bases and J 3 bases, leaving 8 bases between the germline ends. Per the germline V gene, CDR1 is MNHEY and CDR2 is SMNVEV (reference sequence). This CDR3 is CASSFSGDTEAFF. The CDR3 coding sequence is TGTGCCAGCAGTTTTTCGGGGGACACTGAAGCTTTCTTT.

This clone was picked up a small number of times. It differs at one base from a far larger clone, so likely a read error. The V and J genes are TRBV5-1 and TRBJ1-5; D not certain. Germline-derived CDR1 and CDR2 are SGHRS and YFSETQ. The CDR3 sequence is 15 residues long. V lost 1 base, J lost 1 base, and 9 bases lay in between. The CDR3 protein is CASSLRAVSNQPQHF. In DNA, the CDR3 is TGCGCCAGCAGCTTGCGGGCCGTAAGCAATCAGCCCCAGCATTTT.

This chain connects TRBV2 to TRBJ2-5, with 11 bases identical to TRBD2. Germline lookup yields CDR1 SNHLY and CDR2 FYNNEI. V was clipped by 5 bases and J by 5 bases; unmatched bases: 4. This CDR3 has 14 amino acids. The chain's CDR3 is CASSTLAGAETQYF. The CDR3 DNA reads as TGTGCCAGCAGTACACTAGCGGGAGCGGAGACCCAGTACTTC.

This clone was recorded a few times. The rearrangement uses TRBV7-2 and TRBJ2-5; 9 bases are a match to TRBD1. Germline-derived CDR1 and CDR2 are SGHTA and FQGNSA. The CDR3 is 14 amino acids. Trimming at V came to 5 bases and at J to 5 bases, leaving 6 bases not matched to a gene. DNA for the CDR3: TGTGCCAGCAGCCGAGACAGGGGGGCGGAGACCCAGTACTTC. Protein: CASSRDRGAETQYF.

Turning to this clone: A far larger clone differs by one base, so this is likely a read error. The sample contains more than one DNA sequence encoding this CDR3. The CDR3 region is CSVVSGDMGYGYTF. CDR3 in DNA: TGCAGTGTTGTGAGCGGGGATATGGGCTATGGCTACACCTTC. J is TRBJ1-2 and V is TRBV29-1, with unresolved D. CDR1 and CDR2 from the germline V gene are SQVTM and ANQGSEA. The CDR3 contains 14 residues.

The chain carries TRBV11-3 and TRBJ2-1; either TRBD1 or TRBD2 may fit D (5 bases each). This CDR3 has 14 residues. V shed 5 bases and J shed 13 bases, with 21 bases lying between them. Germline loops: CDR1 SGHNT, CDR2 YENEEA. CDR3 in DNA: TGTGCCAGCAGCCCCTCCGGGACGCCGAACCCCCAGTTCTTC. Translating gives CASSPSGTPNPQFF.

In this sample, this clone turned up a few times. This rearrangement joins TRBV2 to TRBJ2-2; D possibly uses TRBD1 or TRBD2 (5 bases each). The CDR3 totals 16 residues. The V and J ends lost 6 bases and 4 bases respectively, with 18 bases between them. Germline assignment: CDR1 SNHLY and CDR2 FYNNEI. CDR3 in amino acids: CASSDRGARGTGELFF. The CDR3 DNA follows: TGTGCCAGCAGCGACCGGGGCGCCCGAGGCACCGGGGAGCTGTTTTTT.

The chain uses TRBV7-9 and TRBJ1-5, with 7 bases matching TRBD1. The V segment lost 4 bases and the J segment 9 bases; nucleotides outside the gene matches: 9. The CDR3 extends over 14 amino acids. CDR1 and CDR2 (germline): SEHNR, FQNEAQ (reference sequence). The CDR3 nucleotides are TGTGCCAGCAGCTCGACCTCGACAGGGCGGCCCCAGCATTTT. Translation gives CASSSTSTGRPQHF.

The V call is TRBV11-2, the J call TRBJ2-7, with 11 bases fitting TRBD1. Looked up from germline, CDR1 is SGHAT and CDR2 is FQNNGV. V lost 3 bases to trimming and J lost 7 bases; unmatched junction nucleotides: 8. This CDR3 comprises 15 residues. The CDR3 nucleotides are TGTGCCAGCAGCTTCACCGGGACAGGGGGTGAGGAGCAGTACTTC. This gives the protein CASSFTGTGGEEQYF.

Notes on this clone: A far larger clone is only one base removed, so a read error is likely. Distinct nucleotide sequences in the sample also encode this CDR3. This sequence joins TRBV11-1 and TRBJ2-5; TRBD2 aligns across 7 bases. Germline CDR1 reads SGHAT; CDR2 reads FQDESV (reference sequence). The CDR3 spans 16 residues. Germline trimming cut 1 base from V and 3 bases from J; bases unmatched to any gene: 8. The CDR3 region is CASSLGRLALKETQYF. DNA of the CDR3: TGTGCCAGCAGCTTAGGTAGACTAGCTTTGAAAGAGACCCAGTACTTC.

There are a few counts of this clone. The chain couples TRBV27 to TRBJ2-7, with 10 bases identical to TRBD2. From germline, CDR1 is MNHEY and CDR2 SMNVEV (reference sequence). The CDR3 is made up of 16 amino acids. The junction had 10 bases not matched to a gene; V was cut back by 1 base and J by 7 bases. CDR3 coding DNA: TGTGCCAGCAGTTTATGGGAGGGTAGCGGGAGGAGTGAGCAGTACTTC. It specifies CASSLWEGSGRSEQYF.

V is TRBV10-3 and J is TRBJ2-2, with 7 bases lining up with TRBD2. CDR1 and CDR2 (germline): ENHRY, SYGVKD. Germline trimming cut 6 bases from V and 0 bases from J; bases unmatched to any gene: 10. This CDR3 contains 17 residues. For the CDR3, the DNA is TGTGCCATCAGGCGGGCTAGCGGAGAGTCGAACACCGGGGAGCTGTTTTTT. Protein product: CAIRRASGESNTGELFF.

Details on this clone: Different DNA sequences within this sample yield the same CDR3. The chain's CDR3 is CASSLLAGGPYEQYF. The CDR3 DNA sequence: TGTGCCAGCAGTTTATTGGCGGGAGGGCCCTACGAGCAGTACTTC. V and J are TRBV27 and TRBJ2-7; 9 nucleotides align to TRBD2. This CDR3 spans 15 amino acids. The germline CDR1 and CDR2 sequences are MNHEY and SMNVEV (reference sequence). The J segment lost 2 bases and the V segment lost 1 base, leaving 3 bases of the junction unmatched.

This CDR3 reads CASSPPEGEKLFF. The CDR3 nucleotides are TGTGCCAGCAGCCCACCCGAGGGTGAAAAACTGTTTTTT. This rearrangement joins TRBV7-8 to TRBJ1-4; D gene uncertain. This CDR3 is built from 13 residues. With 5 bases removed from V and 7 bases from J, the gap between germline ends came to 11 bases. Germline V lookup: CDR1 SGHVS, CDR2 FQNEAQ.

V gene TRBV5-1 combines with J gene TRBJ2-3, with D possibly TRBD2 on 7 matching bases. Germline CDR1 is SGHRS and CDR2 is YFSETQ. V was trimmed by 6 bases and J by 3 bases, leaving 20 bases between them. The CDR3 runs to 16 residues. The CDR3 is CASTAGASGPTDTQYF. The CDR3 DNA reads as TGCGCCAGCACTGCGGGGGCTAGCGGACCTACAGATACGCAGTATTTT. The variable domain in full, with the rest retrieved from reference TRBV5-1 and TRBJ2-3, is KAGVTQTPRYLIKTRGQQVTLSCSPISGHRSVSWYQQTPGQGLQFLFEYFSETQRNKGNFPGRFSGRQFSNSRSEMNVSTLELGDSALYLCASTAGASGPTDTQYFGPGTRLTVL.

The rearrangement joins TRBV29-1 to TRBJ1-4; a weak D match, TRBD1 (6 bases). Trimming pared 6 bases from V and 7 bases from J, leaving 18 bases between. Germline assignment: CDR1 SQVTM and CDR2 ANQGSEA. There are 14 residues in the CDR3. The CDR3 spells CSVQGGWIGEKLFF. As DNA, the CDR3 is TGCAGCGTCCAAGGGGGGTGGATAGGTGAAAAACTGTTTTTT.

The rearrangement joins TRBV2 to TRBJ1-4, with D possibly matching TRBD1 (5 bases). From germline, CDR1 is SNHLY and CDR2 FYNNEI. The CDR3 consists of 16 residues. Trimming stripped 2 bases from V and 3 bases from J, with 13 bases between. The CDR3 is CASSEYPRGANEKLFF. In nucleotides, the CDR3 is TGTGCCAGCAGTGAATATCCCCGGGGGGCTAATGAAAAACTGTTTTTT.

The chain links TRBV28 to TRBJ1-5; D remains unclear. Germline V gene data show CDR1 as MDHEN and CDR2 as SYDVKM. CDR3 length: 14 residues. The V gene lost 3 bases and the J gene lost 3 bases, with 9 bases spanning the gap. The CDR3 loop reads CASSLTPANQPQHF. DNA for the CDR3: TGTGCCAGCAGTTTGACCCCGGCCAATCAGCCCCAGCATTTT.